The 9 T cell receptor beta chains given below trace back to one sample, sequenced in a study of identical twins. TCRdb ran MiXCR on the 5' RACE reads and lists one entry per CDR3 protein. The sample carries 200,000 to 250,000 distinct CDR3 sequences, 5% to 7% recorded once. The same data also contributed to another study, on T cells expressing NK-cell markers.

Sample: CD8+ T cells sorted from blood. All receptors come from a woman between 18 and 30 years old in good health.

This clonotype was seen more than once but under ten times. This chain's CDR3 is CSVASGISYEQYF. In DNA form, the CDR3 reads TGCAGCGTGGCCAGCGGCATTTCCTACGAGCAGTACTTC. The chain recombines TRBV29-1 with TRBJ2-7, with a possible D match to TRBD2 (5 bases). V was pared by 6 bases and J by 1 base, with 13 bases between. Germline CDR1 and CDR2: SQVTM and ANQGSEA. This CDR3 comprises 13 residues.

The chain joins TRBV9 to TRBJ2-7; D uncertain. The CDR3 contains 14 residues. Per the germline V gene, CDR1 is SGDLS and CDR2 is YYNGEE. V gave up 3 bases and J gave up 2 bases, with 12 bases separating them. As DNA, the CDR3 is TGTGCCAGCAGCGCCGACGGACGGACCTACGAGCAGTACTTC. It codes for CASSADGRTYEQYF.

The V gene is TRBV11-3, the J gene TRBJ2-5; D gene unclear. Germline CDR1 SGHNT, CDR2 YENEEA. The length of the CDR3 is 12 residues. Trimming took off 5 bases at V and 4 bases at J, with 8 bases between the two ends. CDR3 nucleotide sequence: TGTGCCAGCAGCGAGGAAAGAGAGACCCAGTACTTC. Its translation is CASSEERETQYF. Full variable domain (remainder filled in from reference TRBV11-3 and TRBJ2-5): EAGVVQSPRYKIIEKKQPVAFWCNPISGHNTLYWYLQNLGQGPELLIRYENEEAVDDSQLPKDRFSAERLKGVDSTLKIQPAELGDSAVYLCASSEERETQYFGPGTRLLVL.

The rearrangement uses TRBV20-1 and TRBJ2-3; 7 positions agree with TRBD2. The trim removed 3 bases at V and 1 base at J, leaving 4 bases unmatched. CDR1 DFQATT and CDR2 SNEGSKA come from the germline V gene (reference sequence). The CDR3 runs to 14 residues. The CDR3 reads CSASRDYGTDTQYF. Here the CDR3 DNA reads TGCAGTGCTAGCCGGGACTATGGCACAGATACGCAGTATTTT.

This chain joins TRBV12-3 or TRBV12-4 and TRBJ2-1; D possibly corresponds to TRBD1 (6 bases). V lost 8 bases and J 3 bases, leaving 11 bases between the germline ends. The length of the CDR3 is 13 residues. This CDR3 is CASAGTSYNEQFF. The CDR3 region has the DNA TGTGCCAGCGCCGGGACAAGCTACAATGAGCAGTTCTTC.

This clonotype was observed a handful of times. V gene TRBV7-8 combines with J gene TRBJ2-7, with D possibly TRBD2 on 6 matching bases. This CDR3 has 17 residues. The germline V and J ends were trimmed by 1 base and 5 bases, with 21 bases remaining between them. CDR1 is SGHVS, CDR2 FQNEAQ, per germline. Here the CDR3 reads CASSLVGTEWRADEQYF. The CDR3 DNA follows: TGTGCCAGCAGCTTAGTAGGAACGGAGTGGAGGGCCGACGAGCAGTACTTC.

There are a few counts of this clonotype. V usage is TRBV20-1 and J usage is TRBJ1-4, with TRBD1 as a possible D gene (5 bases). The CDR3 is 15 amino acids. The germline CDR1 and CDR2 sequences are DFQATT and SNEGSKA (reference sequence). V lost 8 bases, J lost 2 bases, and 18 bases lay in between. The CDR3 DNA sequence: TGCAGTACCCGAAGGGGTTGGCGGACTAATGAAAAACTGTTTTTT. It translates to CSTRRGWRTNEKLFF.

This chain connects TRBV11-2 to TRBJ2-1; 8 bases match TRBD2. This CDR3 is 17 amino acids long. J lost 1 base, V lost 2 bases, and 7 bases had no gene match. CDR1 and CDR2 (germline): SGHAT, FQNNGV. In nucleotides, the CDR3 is TGTGCCAGCAGCTTACTAACTAGCGGCGATTCCTACAATGAGCAGTTCTTC. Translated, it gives CASSLLTSGDSYNEQFF. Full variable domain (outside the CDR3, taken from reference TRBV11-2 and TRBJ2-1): EAGVAQSPRYKIIEKRQSVAFWCNPISGHATLYWYQQILGQGPKLLIQFQNNGVVDDSQLPKDRFSAERLKGVDSTLKIQPAKLEDSAVYLCASSLLTSGDSYNEQFFGPGTRLTVL.

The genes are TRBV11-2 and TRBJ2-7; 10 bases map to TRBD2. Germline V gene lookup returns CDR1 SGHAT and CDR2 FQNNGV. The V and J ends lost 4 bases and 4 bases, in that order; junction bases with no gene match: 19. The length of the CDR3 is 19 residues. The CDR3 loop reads CASSSPRLAGAPRPYEQYF. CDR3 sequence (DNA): TGTGCCAGCAGCTCCCCACGGCTAGCGGGAGCTCCTAGACCTTACGAGCAGTACTTC.